The text below deals with one T cell receptor beta chain. These data originate in a study of shared clonotypes between healthy human individuals. Unmatched junction bases numbered 15, after V lost 5 bases and J lost 6 bases. This CDR3 has 16 residues. CDR1 and CDR2 from the germline V gene are SEHNR and FQNEAQ (reference sequence). Only in-frame clones appear in the TCRdb table, and some are missing; sequencing was by immunoSEQ multiplex PCR. The data show 2,500,000 or so clones, approximately 93% seen once. The V call is TRBV7-9, the J call TRBJ1-2; 7 positions match TRBD1. The sequenced sample consisted of naive CD4+ T cells from PBMCs. The subset denotes: CD45RA+ positively selected. The sequence was collected from a man between 18 and 35 years old in good health. Some clones in this sample may be carry-over from other donors' samples. The CDR3 nucleotides are TGTGCCAGCAGCCGACTAGAGCCAACAGGGGCTCATGGCTACACCTTC. This gives the protein CASSRLEPTGAHGYTF.